This T cell receptor (beta chain) is drawn from a study of regulatory T cells in long-lasting Graves disease. Study information: Antithyroid drugs had been taken by newly diagnosed Graves' patients for under 3 months.

Regarding the study as a whole: The study found persistent patients shared more public clonotypes (approximately 2,700) than new patients (nearly 1,000).

Construction of TCR beta libraries relied on iRepertoire HTBI primers and on Arm-PCR targeting CDR3 regions. Via MiXCR, TCRdb re-called the multiplex PCR reads, giving one row per CDR3 protein. The data show 380,000 or so distinct CDR3 sequences, about a sixth seen once. This clonotype was seen many times. What it binds is not known. The germline gives CDR1 GTSNPN, CDR2 SVGIG (reference sequence). The CDR3 consists of 13 residues. V was clipped by 5 bases and J by 8 bases; unmatched bases: 6. Time point noted: newly diagnosed GD, antithyroid drugs for less than 3 months. Isolated PBMC RNA provided the starting material for the TCR library. The sample was also linked to a second study, of T cells in Graves' hyperthyroidism and ophthalmopathy.

The V call is TRBV30, the J call TRBJ2-1; 10 positions agree with TRBD2. The receptor's source is a young woman with Graves disease. The source was peripheral blood mononuclear cells (PBMCs), collected at new diagnosis, from a patient treated with antithyroid drugs. The CDR3 reads CAWSSGRIHEQFF. CDR3 DNA sequence: TGTGCCTGGTCTAGCGGGAGAATCCATGAGCAGTTCTTC.